Reported below is one T cell receptor beta chain. Germline V gene lookup returns CDR1 LNHDA and CDR2 SQIVND (reference sequence). Trimming left V 5 bases short and J 6 bases short, with 19 bases between. This CDR3 has 16 amino acids. The assay was immunoSEQ multiplex PCR, and TCRdb's table has in-frame clones only and misses some. The sample consists of over 150,000 clones, approximately 85% of them appearing once. These data come from a study of blood T cell repertoires in COVID-19. This TCR derives from a man in his forties who had recovered from COVID-19. The genes are TRBV19 and TRBJ2-2, with D possibly TRBD1 on 5 matching bases. Sequencing used PBMCs or T cells enriched from blood (not recorded which). CDR3 in DNA: TGTGCCAGTAGTCCACCGGGCAGGGTAGGAGCCGGGGAGCTGTTTTTT. This translates into CASSPPGRVGAGELFF.